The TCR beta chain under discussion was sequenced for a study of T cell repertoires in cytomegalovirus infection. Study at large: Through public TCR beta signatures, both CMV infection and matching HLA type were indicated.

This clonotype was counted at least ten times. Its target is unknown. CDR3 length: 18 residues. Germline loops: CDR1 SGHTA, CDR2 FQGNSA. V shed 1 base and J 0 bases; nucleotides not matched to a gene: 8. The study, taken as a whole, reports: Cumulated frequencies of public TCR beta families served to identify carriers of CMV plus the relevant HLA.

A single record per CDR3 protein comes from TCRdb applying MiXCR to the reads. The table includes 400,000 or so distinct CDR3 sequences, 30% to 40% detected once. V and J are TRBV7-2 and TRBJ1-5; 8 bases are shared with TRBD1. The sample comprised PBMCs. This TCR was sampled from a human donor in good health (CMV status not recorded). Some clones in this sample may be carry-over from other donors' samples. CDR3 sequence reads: CASSLGDRGKPSNQPQHF. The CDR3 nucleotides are TGTGCCAGCAGCTTAGGAGACAGGGGAAAACCTAGCAATCAGCCCCAGCATTTT.